This is a list of T cell receptor beta chains from one sample in a study of CD8 T cells in ankylosing spondylitis. TCRdb redid the calling of the 5' RACE reads with MiXCR, one entry per CDR3 protein. The data show 150,000 to 200,000 distinct CDR3 sequences, with 10% to 15% seen just once and 11% held by the top ten. Sequencing was carried out using blood, either unsorted or a sorted T cell fraction (not recorded which). The receptors here all came from a female donor with ankylosing spondylitis or in good health (not recorded which). CDR3s include the opening cysteine and the closing phenylalanine or tryptophan. Each record gives: D gene, V gene, J gene, clone size, CDR3 length, CDR3 protein, CDR3 DNA. A D gene is named only where the DNA matches it firmly. Some rows have no size entry. The others give once, few or many, or a class for an expanded clone.

d_gene: TRBD2; v_gene: TRBV5-1; j_gene: TRBJ2-7; abundance: many; len: 15; CDR3aa: CASSLVAGGSYEQYF; CDR3nt: TGCGCCAGCAGCTTGGTGGCGGGAGGGTCCTACGAGCAGTACTTC
d_gene: NA; v_gene: TRBV28; j_gene: TRBJ2-7; abundance: many; len: 14; CDR3aa: CASTRARDNYEQYF; CDR3nt: TGTGCCAGCACCCGCGCCCGGGATAACTACGAGCAGTACTTC
d_gene: TRBD2; v_gene: TRBV11-1; j_gene: TRBJ2-3; abundance: few; len: 21; CDR3aa: CASRPRTTFFSGTSGTDTQYF; CDR3nt: TGTGCCAGCAGACCCCGCACGACCTTTTTCTCCGGGACTAGCGGCACAGATACGCAGTATTTT
d_gene: NA; v_gene: TRBV4-3; j_gene: TRBJ2-3; abundance: few; len: 15; CDR3aa: CASSPSRGSTDTQYF; CDR3nt: TGCGCCAGCAGCCCCTCCCGGGGAAGCACAGATACGCAGTATTTT
d_gene: NA; v_gene: TRBV12-3/TRBV12-4; j_gene: TRBJ2-7; abundance: many; len: 15; CDR3aa: CASSLVMATAYEQYF; CDR3nt: TGTGCCAGCAGTTTAGTAATGGCCACAGCCTACGAGCAGTACTTC
d_gene: NA; v_gene: TRBV12-3/TRBV12-4; j_gene: TRBJ2-6; abundance: few; len: 15; CDR3aa: CASSSDHSGANVLTF; CDR3nt: TGTGCCAGCAGTTCCGACCACTCTGGGGCCAACGTCCTGACTTTC
d_gene: TRBD2; v_gene: TRBV27; j_gene: TRBJ2-1; abundance: many; len: 15; CDR3aa: CASNPLAASYNEQFF; CDR3nt: TGTGCCAGCAACCCACTAGCGGCCTCCTACAATGAGCAGTTCTTC
d_gene: TRBD2; v_gene: TRBV7-2; j_gene: TRBJ2-3; abundance: few; len: 17; CDR3aa: CASSLVEGLAGRNTQYF; CDR3nt: TGTGCCAGCAGCTTAGTGGAGGGCCTAGCGGGACGTAATACGCAGTATTTT
d_gene: TRBD1; v_gene: TRBV28; j_gene: TRBJ1-4; abundance: many; len: 12; CDR3aa: CAIQQGNEKLFF; CDR3nt: TGTGCCATACAACAGGGGAATGAAAAACTGTTTTTT
d_gene: NA; v_gene: TRBV24-1; j_gene: TRBJ2-7; abundance: NA; len: 16; CDR3aa: CATSDSTASGLYEQYF; CDR3nt: TGTGCCACCAGTGATTCTACAGCCAGCGGACTCTACGAGCAGTACTTC
d_gene: TRBD2; v_gene: TRBV10-3; j_gene: TRBJ2-4; abundance: many; len: 14; CDR3aa: CAVSTSGAKNIQYF; CDR3nt: TGTGCCGTGTCGACTAGCGGGGCCAAAAACATTCAGTACTTC
d_gene: NA; v_gene: TRBV6-2/TRBV6-3; j_gene: TRBJ1-2; abundance: many; len: 13; CDR3aa: CASSYSGGYGYTF; CDR3nt: TGTGCCAGCAGTTACTCCGGAGGCTATGGCTACACCTTC